The rows below give T cell receptor beta chains drawn from one sample of a study of T cell repertoires in aging, cancer and after chemotherapy. TCRdb reprocessed the multiplex PCR reads via MiXCR and lists one record per CDR3 protein. The sample has 10,000 or so distinct CDR3 sequences, 20% to 30% seen once; the top ten hold around 1.4%. Source material: blood. The receptors come from a human donor in good health. Both conserved end residues are part of each CDR3. The order of the fields is CDR3 protein, V gene.

cdr3_aa: CASSLRLAEINEQFF
v_call: TRBV6-5

cdr3_aa: CASSRGLAGGRNEQFF
v_call: TRBV5-4

cdr3_aa: CASSERGTAGLPQHF
v_call: TRBV28

cdr3_aa: CASGEVGGETQYF
v_call: TRBV19

cdr3_aa: CASTQSETYGYTF
v_call: TRBV6-5

cdr3_aa: CASAGSGGGVRETQYF
v_call: TRBV5-4

cdr3_aa: CASSPRQAAGPGELFF
v_call: TRBV7-6

cdr3_aa: CSVLQGAVGYGYTF
v_call: TRBV29-1

cdr3_aa: CSARKSELQETQYF
v_call: TRBV20-1

cdr3_aa: CSAISVFSEVQFF
v_call: TRBV20-1

cdr3_aa: CASRKAGGSGNTIYF
v_call: TRBV6-5